Listed below are T cell receptor beta chains from one sample, sequenced in a study of T cells in Graves' hyperthyroidism and ophthalmopathy. TCRdb redid the calling of the multiplex PCR reads with MiXCR, one entry per CDR3 protein. The sample consists of roughly 750,000 distinct CDR3 sequences, 16% of them appearing once. Sequencing was performed on blood. Receptors originate from a young man with Graves' hyperthyroidism. Each CDR3 is given with its conserved first and last residue. The D gene is left open where the match is weak. Not every row has a clone size; where given, it reads once, few, many or a size class.

v_gene	abundance	d_gene	j_gene	CDR3nt	CDR3aa
TRBV7-9	.	TRBD2	TRBJ2-5	TGTGCCAGCAGCTCCCGGGTCTTAGCGGGAATTGAAGAGACCCAGTACTTC	CASSSRVLAGIEETQYF
TRBV19	.	TRBD1	TRBJ2-1	TGTGCCAGTAAAGGGACAGGGTCCTACAATGAGCAGTTCTTC	CASKGTGSYNEQFF
TRBV9	.	.	TRBJ1-2	TGTGCCAGCAGGTCCCAGGGCACTGATCCTAACTATGGCTACACCTTC	CASRSQGTDPNYGYTF
TRBV10-3	few	TRBD1	TRBJ2-7	TGTGCCATCAACCCGGGACAGGGAAAGTACGAGCAGTACTTC	CAINPGQGKYEQYF
TRBV2	.	TRBD1	TRBJ1-5	TGTGCCAGCAGTGTTAGACAGGGAAGGGGAGCTCAGCCCCAGCATTTT	CASSVRQGRGAQPQHF
TRBV20-1	few	.	TRBJ2-1	TGCAGTGCGTTAACATTTACAGGGCTAGTAATCAATGAGCAGTTCTTC	CSALTFTGLVINEQFF
TRBV20-1	many	TRBD2	TRBJ2-7	TGCAGTGCTAGAAGGACTAGTTCTTCCTACGAGCAGTACTTC	CSARRTSSSYEQYF
TRBV20-1	.	.	TRBJ2-7	TGCAGTGCTAGAATACCACTCGCAGAAGAGCAGTACTTC	CSARIPLAEEQYF
TRBV30	.	TRBD2	TRBJ2-3	TGTGCCTGGACAAGCGGGAGCGCAGATACGCAGTATTTT	CAWTSGSADTQYF
TRBV12-3/TRBV12-4	.	TRBD1	TRBJ1-2	TGTGCCAGCAGTTTCGGTCCAGGGGGCATCAGCTATGGCTACACCTTC	CASSFGPGGISYGYTF
TRBV19	many	TRBD1	TRBJ1-1	TGTGCCAGTAGTGCATCTCGGACAGGGGGAATGAACACTGAAGCTTTCTTT	CASSASRTGGMNTEAFF
TRBV10-3	few	.	TRBJ2-2	TGTGCCATCAACAGGGTGGACGGGGAGCTGTTTTTT	CAINRVDGELFF
TRBV30	many	.	TRBJ1-2	TGTGCCTGTCGTGGTCTCAGTACTAACTATGGCTACACCTTC	CACRGLSTNYGYTF
TRBV29-1	many	.	TRBJ2-5	TGCAGCGTTGAAGATCGGCGAGGGACCCAGTACTTC	CSVEDRRGTQYF
TRBV4-3	few	TRBD2	TRBJ2-1	TGCGCCAGCAGCGGGGGGGGACTGAACAATGAGCAGTTCTTC	CASSGGGLNNEQFF
TRBV11-2	few	.	TRBJ2-4	TGTGCCAGCAGCCCCAACGGGAAAAACATTCAGTACTTC	CASSPNGKNIQYF
TRBV4-3	few	TRBD2	TRBJ2-1	TGCGCCAGCAGCCGTATGGGGGGGGAGGTCAATGAGCAGTTCTTC	CASSRMGGEVNEQFF
TRBV7-3	many	.	TRBJ2-1	TGTGCCAGCAGCTCCGCCCTTTTGAATGAGCAGTTCTTC	CASSSALLNEQFF
TRBV19	.	.	TRBJ2-3	TGTGCCAGTAGCACAGCGGGTCCCACTGGGGACACGCAGTATTTT	CASSTAGPTGDTQYF
TRBV6-5	.	.	TRBJ1-5	TGTGCCAGCAGTTACGAGCGGGGCGGGGGGAGCAATCAGCCCCAGCATTTT	CASSYERGGGSNQPQHF
TRBV7-9	many	.	TRBJ2-7	TGTGCCAGCAGCCGTGTCCAGGAGGCCTACGAGCAGTACTTC	CASSRVQEAYEQYF
TRBV20-1	few	.	TRBJ1-5	TGCAGTGCCAGGACAGCCGGCAATCAGCCCCAGCATTTT	CSARTAGNQPQHF
TRBV7-8	many	.	TRBJ2-3	TGTGCCAGCAGCTTAAGCCCGGTTAGCACAGATACGCAGTATTTT	CASSLSPVSTDTQYF
TRBV19	.	TRBD2	TRBJ2-1	TGTGCCAGCTCGACTAGCGGGAGGTCCAATGAGCAGTTCTTC	CASSTSGRSNEQFF
TRBV20-1	many	TRBD1	TRBJ1-2	TGCAGTGCCGGGGACAGGGGGGACTATGGCTACACCTTC	CSAGDRGDYGYTF
TRBV30	few	.	TRBJ2-2	TGTGCCTGGACGGACAGTCCCGGGGAGCTGTTTTTT	CAWTDSPGELFF
TRBV20-1	many	.	TRBJ2-1	TGCAGTGCTCGGTACAATGAGCAGTTCTTC	CSARYNEQFF
TRBV2	few	TRBD1	TRBJ2-1	TGTGCCAGCAGTGTGCGACAGGGTGCGAATGAGCAGTTCTTC	CASSVRQGANEQFF
TRBV20-1	many	.	TRBJ2-3	TGCAGTGCTATCGGGAGTGTCGCAGATACGCAGTATTTT	CSAIGSVADTQYF
TRBV28	.	.	TRBJ1-2	TGTGCCAGCAGCCGGGCAGAGGTCTATGGCTACACCTTC	CASSRAEVYGYTF
TRBV12-3/TRBV12-4	.	.	TRBJ2-2	TGTGCCAGCAGTTGGGCCAGGGGAAACACCGGGGAGCTGTTTTTT	CASSWARGNTGELFF
TRBV3-1	many	.	TRBJ1-1	TGTGCCAGCAGTCTCTATACAAACACTGAAGCTTTCTTT	CASSLYTNTEAFF
TRBV7-9	few	.	TRBJ2-5	TGTGCCAGCGGGACATGGCGGACCCAAGAGACCCAGTACTTC	CASGTWRTQETQYF
TRBV12-3/TRBV12-4	.	TRBD1	TRBJ1-3	TGTGCCAGCACCCCGGGACAGGGAAGTGGAGACACCATATATTTT	CASTPGQGSGDTIYF
TRBV19	.	.	TRBJ1-6	TGTGCCAGTGGCAGTGACTATAATTCACCCCTCCACTTT	CASGSDYNSPLHF
TRBV2	many	TRBD1	TRBJ2-1	TGTGCCAGCAAACAAACAGGGGTTGTGGGCAATGAGCAGTTCTTC	CASKQTGVVGNEQFF
TRBV30	many	.	TRBJ1-2	TGTGCCTGGAGTACTAGGGGCTCGTTCTTCGGCTACACCTTC	CAWSTRGSFFGYTF
TRBV12-3/TRBV12-4	many	.	TRBJ1-2	TGTGCCAGCAGTCCAGCAGGACGGGCCCGTAACTATGGCTACACCTTC	CASSPAGRARNYGYTF
TRBV7-9	many	.	TRBJ1-1	TGTGCCAGCAGCTTAGCCGATTCCCTTAAGGCTGAAGCTTTCTTT	CASSLADSLKAEAFF
TRBV3-1	many	.	TRBJ1-2	TGTGCCAGCAGCCGGGCCGGGCCCGACTATGGCTACACCTTC	CASSRAGPDYGYTF
TRBV4-3	.	.	TRBJ2-1	TGCGCCAGCAGCCAAGATCAGGCGTACAATGAGCAGTTCTTC	CASSQDQAYNEQFF
TRBV30	few	.	TRBJ1-5	TGTGCCTGGAGTGTACGAGACGACCCTTGGGGGATTTATAGCAATCAGCCCCAGCATTTT	CAWSVRDDPWGIYSNQPQHF
TRBV3-1	many	TRBD2	TRBJ2-5	TGTGCCAGCAGCCAAGGGATAGCGGGCCAAGAGACCCAGTACTTC	CASSQGIAGQETQYF
TRBV28	.	.	TRBJ1-2	TGTGCCAGCAGTTTATTTCCAGGAGGTGGCTACGCCTTC	CASSLFPGGGYAF
TRBV5-1	few	.	TRBJ2-7	TGCGCCAGCAGCTTGATCTCTAGCGCATCCTACGAGCAGTACTTC	CASSLISSASYEQYF
TRBV20-1	few	.	TRBJ2-7	TGCAGTCCCCGAGGCGAGCAGTACTTC	CSPRGEQYF
TRBV18	many	.	TRBJ2-1	TGTGCCAGCTCACCTCTAGGGGGGATCAACCACAATGAGCAGTTCTTC	CASSPLGGINHNEQFF
TRBV24-1	.	TRBD2	TRBJ2-1	TGTGCCACCGCCGGGACTAGCGGAAGGGATGAGCAGTTCTTC	CATAGTSGRDEQFF
TRBV7-8	few	.	TRBJ2-7	TGTGCCAGCAGTTCCGGGCCCAATAACGAGCAGTACTTC	CASSSGPNNEQYF
TRBV10-3	many	.	TRBJ2-7	TGTGCCATCAGTGGCGAGGGCGGACTGGGGTACGAGCAGTACTTC	CAISGEGGLGYEQYF